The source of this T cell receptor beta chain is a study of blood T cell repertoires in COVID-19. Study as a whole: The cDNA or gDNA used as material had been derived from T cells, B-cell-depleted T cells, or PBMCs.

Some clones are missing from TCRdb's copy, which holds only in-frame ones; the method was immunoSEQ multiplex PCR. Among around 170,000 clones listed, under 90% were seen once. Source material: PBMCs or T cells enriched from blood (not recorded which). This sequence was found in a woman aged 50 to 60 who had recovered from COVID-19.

CDR3 in DNA: TGTGCCAGCAGTGCTGGTTTCCGGGGGAATGAGCAGTTCTTC. As protein: CASSAGFRGNEQFF. The V call is TRBV2, the J call TRBJ2-1; weak D call: TRBD2 (6 bases). The CDR3 length is 14 residues. The V gene's germline CDR1 is SNHLY and CDR2 FYNNEI. The V end was cut by 4 bases, the J end by 7 bases, with 14 bases between.